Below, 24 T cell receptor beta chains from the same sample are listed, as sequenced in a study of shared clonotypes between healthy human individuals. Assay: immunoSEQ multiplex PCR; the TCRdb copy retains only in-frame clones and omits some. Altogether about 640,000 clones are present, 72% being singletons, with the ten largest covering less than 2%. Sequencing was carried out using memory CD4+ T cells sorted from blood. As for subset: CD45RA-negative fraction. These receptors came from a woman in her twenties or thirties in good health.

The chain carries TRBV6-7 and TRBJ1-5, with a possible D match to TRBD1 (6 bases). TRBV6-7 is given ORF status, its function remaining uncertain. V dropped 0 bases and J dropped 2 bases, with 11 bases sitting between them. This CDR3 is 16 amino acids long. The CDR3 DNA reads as TGTGCCAGCAGTTACTCGGGCAGGGGCGGCAATCAGCCCCAGCATTTT. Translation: CASSYSGRGGNQPQHF.

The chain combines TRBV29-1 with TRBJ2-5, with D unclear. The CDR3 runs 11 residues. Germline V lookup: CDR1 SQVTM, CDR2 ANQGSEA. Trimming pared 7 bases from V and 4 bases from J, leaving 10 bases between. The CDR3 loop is CSGMGRETQYF. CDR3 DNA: TGCAGCGGTATGGGCCGAGAGACCCAGTACTTC. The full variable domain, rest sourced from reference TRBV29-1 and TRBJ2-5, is SAVISQKPSRDICQRGTSLTIQCQVDSQVTMMFWYRQQPGQSLTLIATANQGSEATYESGFVIDKFPISRPNLTFSTLTVSNMSPEDSSIYLCSGMGRETQYFGPGTRLLVL.

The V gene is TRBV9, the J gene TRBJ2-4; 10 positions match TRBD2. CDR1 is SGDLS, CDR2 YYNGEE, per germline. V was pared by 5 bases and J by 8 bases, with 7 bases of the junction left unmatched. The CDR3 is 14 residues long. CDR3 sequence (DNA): TGTGCCAGCAGTCCCACTAGCGGGATAGACATTCAGTACTTC. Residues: CASSPTSGIDIQYF.

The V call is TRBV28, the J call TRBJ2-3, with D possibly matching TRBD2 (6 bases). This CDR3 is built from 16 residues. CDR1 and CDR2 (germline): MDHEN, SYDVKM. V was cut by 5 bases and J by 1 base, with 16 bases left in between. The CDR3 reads CASSLRGRPRTDTQYF. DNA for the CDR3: TGTGCCAGCAGTCTCCGAGGGAGGCCTCGCACAGATACGCAGTATTTT.

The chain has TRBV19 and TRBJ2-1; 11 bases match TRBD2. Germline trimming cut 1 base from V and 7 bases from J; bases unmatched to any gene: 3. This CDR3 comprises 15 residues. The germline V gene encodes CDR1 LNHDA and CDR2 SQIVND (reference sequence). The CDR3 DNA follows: TGTGCCAGTAGTATAGGGATAGCGGGAGGGAATGAGCAGTTCTTC. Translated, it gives CASSIGIAGGNEQFF.

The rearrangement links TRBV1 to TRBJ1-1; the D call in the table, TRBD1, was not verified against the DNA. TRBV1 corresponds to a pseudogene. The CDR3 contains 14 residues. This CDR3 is CTSSQGLADTEAFF. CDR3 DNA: TGCACCAGCAGCCAAGGTCTCGCAGACACTGAAGCTTTCTTT.

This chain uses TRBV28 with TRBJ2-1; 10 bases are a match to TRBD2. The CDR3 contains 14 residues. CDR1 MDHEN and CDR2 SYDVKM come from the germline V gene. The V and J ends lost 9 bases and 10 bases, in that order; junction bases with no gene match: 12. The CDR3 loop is CASYRASGSGEQFF. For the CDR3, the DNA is TGTGCCAGTTACAGGGCTAGCGGGAGTGGCGAGCAGTTCTTC.

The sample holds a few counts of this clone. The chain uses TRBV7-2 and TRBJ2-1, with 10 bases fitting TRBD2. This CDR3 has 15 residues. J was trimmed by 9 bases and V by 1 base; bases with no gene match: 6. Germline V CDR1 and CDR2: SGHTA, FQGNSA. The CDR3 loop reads CASSLERLAGVEQFF. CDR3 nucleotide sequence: TGTGCCAGCAGCTTAGAAAGACTAGCGGGTGTTGAGCAGTTCTTC.

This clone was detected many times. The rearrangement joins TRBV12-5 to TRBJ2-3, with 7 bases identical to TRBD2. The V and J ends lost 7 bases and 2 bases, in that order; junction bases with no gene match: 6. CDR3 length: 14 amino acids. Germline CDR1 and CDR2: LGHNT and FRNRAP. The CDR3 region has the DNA TGTGCTAGTGCTTGGCGGGAGTCCACAGATACGCAGTATTTT. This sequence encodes CASAWRESTDTQYF.

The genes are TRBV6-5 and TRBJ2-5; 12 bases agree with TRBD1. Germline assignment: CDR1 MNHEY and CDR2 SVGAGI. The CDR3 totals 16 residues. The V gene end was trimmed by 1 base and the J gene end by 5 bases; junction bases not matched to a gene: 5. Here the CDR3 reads CASSYWDRGRGETQYF. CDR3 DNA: TGTGCCAGCAGTTACTGGGACAGGGGGCGCGGGGAGACCCAGTACTTC.

CDR3 sequence reads: CASRPWGSTEAFF. CDR3 coding DNA: TGTGCCAGCAGACCCTGGGGAAGCACTGAAGCTTTCTTT. This rearrangement joins TRBV2 to TRBJ1-1; D not resolved. V gave up 6 bases and J gave up 4 bases, with 12 bases separating them. This CDR3 has 13 amino acids. The V gene's germline CDR1 is SNHLY and CDR2 FYNNEI. The full variable domain, in which reference TRBV2 and TRBJ1-1 provide the parts outside the CDR3, is EPEVTQTPSHQVTQMGQEVILRCVPISNHLYFYWYRQILGQKVEFLVSFYNNEISEKSEIFDDQFSVERPDGSNFTLKIRSTKLEDSAMYFCASRPWGSTEAFFGQGTRLTVV.

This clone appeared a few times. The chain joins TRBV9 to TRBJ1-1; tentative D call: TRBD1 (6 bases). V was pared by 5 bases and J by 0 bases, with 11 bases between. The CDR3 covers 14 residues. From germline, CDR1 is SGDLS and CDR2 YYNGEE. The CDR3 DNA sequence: TGTGCCAGCAGAACAGGGAAGTTGAACACTGAAGCTTTCTTT. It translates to CASRTGKLNTEAFF. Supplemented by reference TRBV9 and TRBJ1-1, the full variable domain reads DSGVTQTPKHLITATGQRVTLRCSPRSGDLSVYWYQQSLDQGLQFLIQYYNGEERAKGNILERFSAQQFPDLHSELNLSSLELGDSALYFCASRTGKLNTEAFFGQGTRLTVV.

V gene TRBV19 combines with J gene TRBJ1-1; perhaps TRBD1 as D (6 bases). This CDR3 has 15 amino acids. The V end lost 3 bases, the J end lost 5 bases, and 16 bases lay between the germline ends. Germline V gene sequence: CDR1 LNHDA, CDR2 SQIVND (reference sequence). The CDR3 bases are TGTGCCAGTAGTATCATGGGGGGCCTGCGGACTGAAGCTTTCTTT. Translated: CASSIMGGLRTEAFF.

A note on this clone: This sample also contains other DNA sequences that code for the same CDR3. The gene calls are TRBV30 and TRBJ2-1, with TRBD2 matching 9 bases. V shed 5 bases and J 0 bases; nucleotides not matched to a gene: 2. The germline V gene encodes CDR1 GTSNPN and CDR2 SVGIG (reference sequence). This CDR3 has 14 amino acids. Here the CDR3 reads CAWDSGSSYNEQFF. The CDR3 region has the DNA TGTGCCTGGGATAGCGGGAGCTCCTACAATGAGCAGTTCTTC.

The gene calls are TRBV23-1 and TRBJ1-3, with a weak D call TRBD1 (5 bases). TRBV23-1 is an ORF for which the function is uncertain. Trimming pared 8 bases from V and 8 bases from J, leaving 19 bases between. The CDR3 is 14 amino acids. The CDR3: CASYKGAHLYTIYF. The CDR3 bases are TGCGCCAGCTATAAAGGGGCCCATTTATACACCATATATTTT.

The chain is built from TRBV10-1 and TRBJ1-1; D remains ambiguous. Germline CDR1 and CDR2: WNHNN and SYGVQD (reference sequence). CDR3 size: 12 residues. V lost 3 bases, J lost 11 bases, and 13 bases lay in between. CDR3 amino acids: CASSDNSELAFF. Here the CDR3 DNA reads TGCGCCAGCAGTGACAACTCGGAGTTGGCTTTCTTT.

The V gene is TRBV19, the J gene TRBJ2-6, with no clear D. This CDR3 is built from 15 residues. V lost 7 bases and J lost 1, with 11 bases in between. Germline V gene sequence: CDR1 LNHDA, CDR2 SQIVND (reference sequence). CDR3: CASMGSTSGANVLTF. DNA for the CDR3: TGTGCCAGTATGGGCTCCACTTCTGGGGCCAACGTCCTGACTTTC.

The CDR3 loop is CASTAGLRETQYF. Written as DNA, the CDR3 is TGTGCCAGCACGGCGGGACTCCGGGAGACCCAGTACTTC. The chain links TRBV28 to TRBJ2-5; weak D call: TRBD2 (6 bases). The CDR3 is made up of 13 amino acids. CDR1 MDHEN and CDR2 SYDVKM come from the germline V gene. The V end lost 7 bases, the J end lost 5 bases, and 14 bases lay between the germline ends. The whole variable domain, filled in from reference TRBV28 and TRBJ2-5, reads DVKVTQSSRYLVKRTGEKVFLECVQDMDHENMFWYRQDPGLGLRLIYFSYDVKMKEKGDIPEGYSVSREKKERFSLILESASTNQTSMYLCASTAGLRETQYFGPGTRLLVL.

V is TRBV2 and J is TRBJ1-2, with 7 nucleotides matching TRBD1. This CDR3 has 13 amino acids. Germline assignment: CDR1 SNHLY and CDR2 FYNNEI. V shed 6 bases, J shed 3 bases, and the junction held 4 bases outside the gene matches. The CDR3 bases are TGTGCCAGCAGAGCAACAGGGGACTATGGCTACACCTTC. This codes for CASRATGDYGYTF.

CDR3: CASSADRTSGTQDTQYF. The CDR3 bases are TGTGCCAGCAGTGCCGACAGGACTAGCGGAACCCAAGATACGCAGTATTTT. V usage is TRBV25-1 and J usage is TRBJ2-3; TRBD2 matches at 10 bases. V lost 4 bases to trimming and J lost 5 bases; unmatched junction nucleotides: 12. The CDR3 is 17 amino acids. CDR1 is MGHDK and CDR2 is SYGVNS in the germline V gene.

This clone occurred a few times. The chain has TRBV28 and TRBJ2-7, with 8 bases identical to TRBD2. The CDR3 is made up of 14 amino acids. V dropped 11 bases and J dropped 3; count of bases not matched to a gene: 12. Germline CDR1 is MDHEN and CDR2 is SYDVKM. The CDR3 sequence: CAAGDTSGYYEQYF. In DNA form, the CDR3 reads TGTGCCGCGGGCGATACTAGCGGCTACTACGAGCAGTACTTC.

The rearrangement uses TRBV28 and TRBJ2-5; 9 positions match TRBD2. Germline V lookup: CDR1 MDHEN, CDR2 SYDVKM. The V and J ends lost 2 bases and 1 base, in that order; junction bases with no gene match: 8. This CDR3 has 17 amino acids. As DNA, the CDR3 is TGTGCCAGCAGTTTACTAGCGGGAACTAAAGTCCAAGAGACCCAGTACTTC. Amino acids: CASSLLAGTKVQETQYF. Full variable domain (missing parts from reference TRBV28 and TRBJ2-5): DVKVTQSSRYLVKRTGEKVFLECVQDMDHENMFWYRQDPGLGLRLIYFSYDVKMKEKGDIPEGYSVSREKKERFSLILESASTNQTSMYLCASSLLAGTKVQETQYFGPGTRLLVL.

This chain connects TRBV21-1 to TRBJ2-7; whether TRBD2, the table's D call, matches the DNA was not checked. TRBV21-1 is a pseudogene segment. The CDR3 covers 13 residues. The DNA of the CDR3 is TGTGCCAGCAGCACCGAGGAATCCTACGAGCAGTACTTC. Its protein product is CASSTEESYEQYF.

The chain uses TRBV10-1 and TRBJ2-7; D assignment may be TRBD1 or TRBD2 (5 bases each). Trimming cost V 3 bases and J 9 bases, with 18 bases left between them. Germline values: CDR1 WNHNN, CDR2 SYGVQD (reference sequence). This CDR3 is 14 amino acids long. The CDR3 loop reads CASSDVGDRVRQYF. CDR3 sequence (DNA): TGCGCCAGCAGTGACGTGGGAGACAGAGTCCGGCAGTACTTC.